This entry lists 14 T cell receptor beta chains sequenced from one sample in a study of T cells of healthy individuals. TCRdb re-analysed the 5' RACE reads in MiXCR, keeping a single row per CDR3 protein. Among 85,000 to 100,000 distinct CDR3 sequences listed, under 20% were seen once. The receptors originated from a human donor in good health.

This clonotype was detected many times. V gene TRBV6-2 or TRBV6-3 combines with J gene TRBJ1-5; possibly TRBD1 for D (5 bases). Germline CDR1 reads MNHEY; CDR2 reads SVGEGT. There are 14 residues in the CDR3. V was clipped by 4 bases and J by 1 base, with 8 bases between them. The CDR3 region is CASSLRGSNQPQHF. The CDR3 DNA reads TGTGCCAGCAGTTTGAGGGGAAGCAATCAGCCCCAGCATTTT.

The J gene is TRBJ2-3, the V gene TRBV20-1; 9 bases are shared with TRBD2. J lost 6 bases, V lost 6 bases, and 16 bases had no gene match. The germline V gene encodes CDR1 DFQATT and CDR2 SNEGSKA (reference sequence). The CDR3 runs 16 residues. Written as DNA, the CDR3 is TGCAGTGCCACCTCGGGGAGCGGGGGGTCGGGGGATACGCAGTATTTT. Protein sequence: CSATSGSGGSGDTQYF.

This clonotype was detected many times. CDR3 sequence: CASRKEQAANYGYTF. The CDR3 DNA follows: TGCGCCAGCAGGAAAGAGCAGGCTGCTAACTATGGCTACACCTTC. V gene TRBV5-1 combines with J gene TRBJ1-2, with D unclear. V was trimmed by 5 bases and J by 0 bases, leaving 14 bases between them. Germline V CDR1 and CDR2: SGHRS, YFSETQ. The CDR3 runs to 15 residues.

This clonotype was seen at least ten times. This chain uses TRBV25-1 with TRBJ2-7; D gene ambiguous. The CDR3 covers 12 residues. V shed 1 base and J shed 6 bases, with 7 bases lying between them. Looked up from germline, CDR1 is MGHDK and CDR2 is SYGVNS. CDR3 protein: CASSESWGEQYF. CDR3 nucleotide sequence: TGTGCCAGCAGTGAATCCTGGGGCGAGCAGTACTTC.

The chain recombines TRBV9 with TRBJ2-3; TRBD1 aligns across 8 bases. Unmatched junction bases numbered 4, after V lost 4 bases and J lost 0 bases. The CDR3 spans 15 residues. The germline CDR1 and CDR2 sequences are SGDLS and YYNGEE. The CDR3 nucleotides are TGTGCCAGCAGCTTTCGGACAGGGAGCACAGATACGCAGTATTTT. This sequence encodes CASSFRTGSTDTQYF.

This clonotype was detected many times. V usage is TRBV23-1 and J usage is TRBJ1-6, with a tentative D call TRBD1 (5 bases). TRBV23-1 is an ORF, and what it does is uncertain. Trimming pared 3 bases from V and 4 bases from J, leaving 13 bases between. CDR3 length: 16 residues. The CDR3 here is CASSHSDRTYNSPLHF. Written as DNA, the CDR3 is TGCGCCAGCAGTCATTCCGACAGAACTTATAATTCACCCCTCCACTTT.

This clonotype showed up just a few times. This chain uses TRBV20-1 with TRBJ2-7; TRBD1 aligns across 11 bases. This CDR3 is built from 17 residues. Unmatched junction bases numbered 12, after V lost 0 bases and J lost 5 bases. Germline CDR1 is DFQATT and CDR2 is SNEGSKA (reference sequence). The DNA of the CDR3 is TGCAGTGCTAGAGATCAGGGACTCGGGACAGGGGGAGACGAGCAGTACTTC. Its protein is CSARDQGLGTGGDEQYF.

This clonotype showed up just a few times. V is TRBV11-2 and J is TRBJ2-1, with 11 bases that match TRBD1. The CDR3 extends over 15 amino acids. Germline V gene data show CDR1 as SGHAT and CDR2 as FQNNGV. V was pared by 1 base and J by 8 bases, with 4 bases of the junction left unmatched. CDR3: CASSLAGTGGDEQFF. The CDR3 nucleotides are TGTGCCAGCAGCTTAGCCGGGACAGGGGGGGATGAGCAGTTCTTC.

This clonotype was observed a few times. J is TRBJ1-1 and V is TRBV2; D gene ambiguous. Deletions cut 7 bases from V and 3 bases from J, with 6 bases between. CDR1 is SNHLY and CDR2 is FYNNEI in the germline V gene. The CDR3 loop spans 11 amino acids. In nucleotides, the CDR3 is TGTGCCAGCAAAACTTACACTGAAGCTTTCTTT. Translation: CASKTYTEAFF.

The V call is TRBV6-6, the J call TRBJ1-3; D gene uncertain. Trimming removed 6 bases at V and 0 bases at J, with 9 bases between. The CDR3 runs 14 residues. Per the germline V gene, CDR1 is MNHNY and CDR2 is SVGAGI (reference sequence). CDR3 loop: CASSPTDSGNTIYF. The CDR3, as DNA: TGTGCCAGCAGCCCTACAGACTCTGGAAACACCATATATTTT.

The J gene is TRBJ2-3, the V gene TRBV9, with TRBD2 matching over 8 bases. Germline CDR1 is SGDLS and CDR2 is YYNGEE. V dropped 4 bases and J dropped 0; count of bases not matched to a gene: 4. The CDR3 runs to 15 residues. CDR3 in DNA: TGTGCCAGCAGCCTCATAGCGGGAAGCACAGATACGCAGTATTTT. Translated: CASSLIAGSTDTQYF.

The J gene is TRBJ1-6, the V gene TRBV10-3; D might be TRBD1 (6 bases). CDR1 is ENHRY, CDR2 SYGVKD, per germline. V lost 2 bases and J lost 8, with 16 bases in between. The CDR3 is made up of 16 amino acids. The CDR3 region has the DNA TGTGCCATCAGTGAGCGTACCGGGACACCTTATTCACCCCTCCACTTT. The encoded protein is CAISERTGTPYSPLHF.

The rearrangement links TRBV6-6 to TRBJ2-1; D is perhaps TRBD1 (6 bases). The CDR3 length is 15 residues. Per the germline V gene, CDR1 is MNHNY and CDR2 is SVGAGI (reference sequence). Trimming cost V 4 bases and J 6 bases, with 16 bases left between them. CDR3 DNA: TGTGCCAGCAGTTTGACCTACAGGGATCCCAATGAGCAGTTCTTC. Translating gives CASSLTYRDPNEQFF.

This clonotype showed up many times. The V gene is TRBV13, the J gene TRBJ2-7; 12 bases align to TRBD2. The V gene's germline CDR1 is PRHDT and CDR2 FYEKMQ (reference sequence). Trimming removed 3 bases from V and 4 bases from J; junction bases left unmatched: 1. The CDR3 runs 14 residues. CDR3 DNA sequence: TGTGCCAGCAGCTTGGGACTAGCGGGTTACGAGCAGTACTTC. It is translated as CASSLGLAGYEQYF.